The 22 T cell receptor beta chains below all came from one sample that was sequenced in a study of Graves' ophthalmopathy and Graves' hyperthyroidism listed by TCRdb under 2018. The sequencer was an Illumina HiSeq 2000. TCR beta CDR3 regions were amplified from RNA transcripts for repertoire sequencing. A first-round RT-PCR used HTBI primers with the Qiagen OneStep RT-PCR kit, followed by a second-round multiplex PCR, size selection and purification. In-frame beta chains were kept once TCRdb had trimmed the public reads at Q25 with fastp and called clones with MiXCR. CDR3 protein sequences are deduplicated, and each keeps its most common genes and DNA. For this sample the table gives about 240,000 distinct CDR3 sequences, of which approximately 42% were detected only once. Less than 60% of the sample goes to the ten largest clones. Sequenced input: peripheral blood. These TCRs come from an adult man with Graves' ophthalmopathy.

About this clonotype: One end of the junction is discordant with germline, which a read error may explain. The gene calls are TRBV20-1 and TRBJ2-7, with D uncertain. The CDR3 loop spans 11 amino acids. Germline-derived CDR1 and CDR2 are DFQATT and SNEGSKA (reference sequence). The CDR3 DNA reads as TGCAGTGCTAGCTCCACCTACGAGCGGTACTTC. It translates to CSASSTYERYF.

At least ten counts were recorded for this clonotype. The genes are TRBV20-1 and TRBJ1-2; 8 positions match TRBD1. Trimming cost V 0 bases and J 0 bases; bases outside gene matches: 6. The CDR3 runs 16 residues. The germline V gene has CDR1 DFQATT and CDR2 SNEGSKA (reference sequence). The CDR3 is CSARDSGTGSNYGYTF. The CDR3 region has the DNA TGCAGTGCTAGAGATAGCGGGACAGGTTCTAACTATGGCTACACCTTC.

This clonotype was counted only a few times. The chain links TRBV29-1 to TRBJ2-2; TRBD1 aligns across 7 bases. CDR3 length: 14 amino acids. The J segment lost 5 bases and the V segment lost 7 bases, leaving 10 bases of the junction unmatched. Germline CDR1 and CDR2: SQVTM and ANQGSEA. CDR3 residues: CSGRVTGLTGELFF. The CDR3 nucleotides are TGCAGCGGCCGTGTGACAGGGTTGACCGGGGAGCTGTTTTTT.

This chain connects TRBV7-3 to TRBJ2-5; D not certain. Germline V lookup: CDR1 SGHTA, CDR2 FQGTGA. Trimming removed 5 bases from V and 7 bases from J, with 11 bases in between. The CDR3 covers 12 residues. Here the CDR3 reads CASSPPGGTQYF. The CDR3 nucleotides read TGTGCCAGCAGCCCCCCTGGCGGGACCCAGTACTTC.

A word on this clonotype: An end of the junction does not agree with germline; a read error may underlie this. This sequence joins TRBV7-9 and TRBJ2-3; 10 bases are a match to TRBD2. The CDR3 spans 15 residues. The germline gives CDR1 SEHNR, CDR2 FQNEAQ (reference sequence). The CDR3 DNA follows: TGTGCCAGCAGCCTAGCCAGCGGGGGGGCCGATACGCAGTATTTT. Translation: CASSLASGGADTQYF.

This clonotype was detected a few times. The chain couples TRBV19 to TRBJ1-3, with D possibly matching TRBD1 (5 bases). From germline, CDR1 is LNHDA and CDR2 SQIVND (reference sequence). This CDR3 has 16 residues. V was clipped by 8 bases and J by 0 bases, with 17 bases between them. CDR3 loop: CASRPADRNSGNTIYF. The CDR3 DNA reads TGTGCCAGTCGGCCAGCCGACAGAAACTCTGGAAACACCATATATTTT. Complete variable domain (other parts from reference TRBV19 and TRBJ1-3): DGGITQSPKYLFRKEGQNVTLSCEQNLNHDAMYWYRQDPGQGLRLIYYSQIVNDFQKGDIAEGYSVSREKKESFPLTVTSAQKNPTAFYLCASRPADRNSGNTIYFGEGSWLTVV.

The J gene is TRBJ2-7, the V gene TRBV7-9; no clear D gene. Trimming shortened V by 5 bases and J by 6 bases, and 11 bases separated the two germline ends. This CDR3 comprises 12 residues. Germline assignment: CDR1 SEHNR and CDR2 FQNEAQ (reference sequence). The CDR3 DNA sequence: TGTGCCAGCAGCCTTCTCCCTAGCGAGCAGTACTTC. Amino acids: CASSLLPSEQYF.

This clonotype was seen once. V usage is TRBV9 and J usage is TRBJ1-1; the match to TRBD1 covers 9 bases. This CDR3 region has 15 residues. Germline values: CDR1 SGDLS, CDR2 YYNGEE. The ends lost 8 bases at V and 3 bases at J; junction bases unmatched: 11. The CDR3 protein is CASRLPGQGYTEAFF. In DNA, the CDR3 is TGTGCCAGTAGACTCCCGGGACAGGGATACACTGAAGCTTTCTTT.

This clonotype was seen at least ten times. The chain joins TRBV29-1 to TRBJ1-2; weak D call: TRBD1 (6 bases). This CDR3 contains 14 residues. Trimming left V 6 bases short and J 4 bases short, with 18 bases between. The germline V gene has CDR1 SQVTM and CDR2 ANQGSEA. CDR3 in DNA: TGCAGCGTGGGGAAGGGGGACGTGGGCTATGGCTACACCTTC. It codes for CSVGKGDVGYGYTF. Complete variable domain (other parts from reference TRBV29-1 and TRBJ1-2): SAVISQKPSRDICQRGTSLTIQCQVDSQVTMMFWYRQQPGQSLTLIATANQGSEATYESGFVIDKFPISRPNLTFSTLTVSNMSPEDSSIYLCSVGKGDVGYGYTFGSGTRLTVV.

Regarding this clonotype: Given a much more abundant clone one base away, this may be a read error. The final CDR3 position lacks the conserved phenylalanine or tryptophan, pointing to a likely read error. The CDR3 here is CASSVAPDNQPQHY. The CDR3 DNA is TGTGCCAGCAGCGTTGCCCCTGACAATCAGCCCCAGCATTAT. The chain uses TRBV9 and TRBJ1-5, with D unresolved. Germline V lookup: CDR1 SGDLS, CDR2 YYNGEE. V lost 2 bases to trimming and J lost 3 bases, with 9 bases between them. CDR3 length: 14 residues.

The J gene is TRBJ2-7, the V gene TRBV6-5; 8 bases align to TRBD1. V dropped 8 bases and J dropped 4; count of bases not matched to a gene: 13. This CDR3 region has 15 residues. Per the germline V gene, CDR1 is MNHEY and CDR2 is SVGAGI. The CDR3 region is CASGAQGTGQYEQYF. In DNA, the CDR3 is TGTGCCAGCGGAGCTCAGGGGACAGGCCAATACGAGCAGTACTTC.

This clonotype was observed a few times. The V call is TRBV5-8, the J call TRBJ2-7; D unclear. The germline gives CDR1 SGHTS, CDR2 YDEGEE. This CDR3 is built from 12 residues. V lost 4 bases, J lost 0 bases, and 5 bases lay in between. Written as DNA, the CDR3 is TGTGCCAGCAGCCGACGCTCCTACGAGCAGTACTTC. It codes for CASSRRSYEQYF.

V usage is TRBV5-1 and J usage is TRBJ1-5; possible D gene TRBD1, 5 bases. The germline V gene has CDR1 SGHRS and CDR2 YFSETQ. Trimming shortened V by 2 bases and J by 4 bases, and 10 bases separated the two germline ends. There are 14 residues in the CDR3. In DNA form, the CDR3 reads TGCGCCAGCAGCTTTGGGGCTCAGAATCAGCCCCAGCATTTT. Translating gives CASSFGAQNQPQHF.

This sequence joins TRBV11-2 and TRBJ1-5; 9 bases map to TRBD1. Trimming removed 5 bases from V and 9 bases from J; junction bases left unmatched: 8. The CDR3 sequence is 14 residues long. Looked up from germline, CDR1 is SGHAT and CDR2 is FQNNGV. CDR3 in amino acids: CASSLGQGWPPQHF. CDR3 in DNA: TGTGCCAGCAGCCTGGGACAGGGATGGCCGCCCCAGCATTTT.

The chain recombines TRBV20-1 with TRBJ2-5; TRBD2 agrees at 7 bases. Germline assignment: CDR1 DFQATT and CDR2 SNEGSKA (reference sequence). The ends lost 3 bases at V and 5 bases at J; junction bases unmatched: 12. The CDR3 spans 15 residues. The CDR3 coding sequence is TGCAGTGCTAGCATGGGTGGGAGGGCCTTGGAGACCCAGTACTTC. Translating it yields CSASMGGRALETQYF.

The V call is TRBV2, the J call TRBJ1-5; TRBD1 aligns across 11 bases. The CDR3 loop spans 14 amino acids. The V gene end was trimmed by 8 bases and the J gene end by 4 bases; junction bases not matched to a gene: 4. Germline loops: CDR1 SNHLY, CDR2 FYNNEI. The CDR3 bases are TGTGCCAGCGTGGACAGGGGGCTGAATCAGCCCCAGCATTTT. Amino acids: CASVDRGLNQPQHF.

The chain has TRBV29-1 and TRBJ2-3, with D tentatively TRBD1 (5 bases). The V end was cut by 7 bases, the J end by 1 base, with 15 bases between. Germline CDR1 reads SQVTM; CDR2 reads ANQGSEA. The CDR3 runs to 14 residues. The CDR3 sequence is CSAERGLGTDTQYF. DNA for the CDR3: TGCAGCGCCGAAAGGGGTCTCGGCACAGATACGCAGTATTTT.

Concerning this clonotype: A read error may be the cause here, since a much bigger clone is one base away. The chain joins TRBV4-2 to TRBJ1-1, with unresolved D. V lost 0 bases, J lost 4 bases, and 0 bases lay in between. Germline-derived CDR1 and CDR2 are LGHNA and YNFKEQ. The CDR3 is made up of 11 amino acids. CDR3 sequence (DNA): TGTGCCAGCAGCCAAGACACTGAAGCTTTCTTT. Its translation is CASSQDTEAFF.

This clonotype has only a few counts. The gene calls are TRBV29-1 and TRBJ2-7; D might be TRBD2 (5 bases). The CDR3 has 12 residues. Germline V gives CDR1 SQVTM, CDR2 ANQGSEA. V lost 1 base, J lost 5 bases, and 9 bases lay in between. CDR3 nucleotides: TGCAGCGTTGAAGTCGGGGTCCACGAGCAGTACTTC. It codes for CSVEVGVHEQYF.

This clonotype has only a few counts. This chain joins TRBV10-1 and TRBJ1-6, with 8 nucleotides matching TRBD1. Trimming cost V 10 bases and J 9 bases; bases outside gene matches: 8. The CDR3 spans 13 residues. Germline CDR1 is WNHNN and CDR2 is SYGVQD (reference sequence). CDR3 amino acids: CATDTQGGSPLHF. CDR3 DNA sequence: TGCGCCACTGACACACAGGGGGGTTCACCCCTCCACTTT.

The chain is built from TRBV12-3 or TRBV12-4 and TRBJ1-2; a possible D gene is TRBD1 (5 bases). Trimming removed 3 bases from V and 6 bases from J, with 17 bases in between. CDR3 length: 15 amino acids. The CDR3 coding sequence is TGTGCCAGCAGTTTCTACGGGACCGGCAACGATGGCTACACCTTC. This sequence encodes CASSFYGTGNDGYTF.

CDR3 nucleotide sequence: TGTGCCAGCAGTTACCAGGTGGTGGGTGAAGCTTTCTTT. Translated, it gives CASSYQVVGEAFF. This chain joins TRBV2 and TRBJ1-1, with D unclear. This CDR3 spans 13 amino acids. Trimming left V 5 bases short and J 7 bases short, with 14 bases between. In germline, CDR1 is SNHLY, CDR2 FYNNEI.